This TCR beta chain comes out of a study of blood T cell repertoires in COVID-19. This CDR3 has 15 amino acids. From germline, CDR1 is LGHDT and CDR2 YNNKEL (reference sequence). The trim removed 7 bases at V and 3 bases at J, leaving 8 bases unmatched. Generated by immunoSEQ multiplex PCR, the TCRdb table keeps only in-frame clones and is missing some. Here the sample spans a few hundred thousand clones, about 92% being singletons. What was sequenced was PBMCs or T cells enriched from blood (not recorded which). This clonotype originated in a woman younger than 45 who had recovered from COVID-19. The chain joins TRBV3-1 (or the pseudogene TRBV3-2) to TRBJ2-2; 7 positions agree with TRBD2. The CDR3 DNA reads as TGTGCCAGCACCGGGGGAGGGCCAGACACCGGGGAGCTGTTTTTT. Translating gives CASTGGGPDTGELFF.